Following are 9 T cell receptor beta chains from one sample sequenced in a study of human versus mouse CDR3 diversity and MHC coevolution. The repertoire was sequenced with immunoSEQ multiplex PCR; TCRdb's copy has only in-frame clones and lacks some. Of over 60,000 clones in the sample, 85% to 95% were seen once. Sequences were obtained from naive CD4+ T cells from blood. Subset meaning: CD45RO-negative CD62L-positive naive CD4 T cells. The receptors shown here come from a person aged 25 to 69 in good health.

The chain has TRBV6-1 and TRBJ1-2, with TRBD1 matching over 9 bases. The J segment lost 8 bases and the V segment lost 5 bases, leaving 6 bases of the junction unmatched. Germline CDR1 MNHNS, CDR2 SASEGT. The CDR3 runs to 13 residues. CDR3 bases: TGTGCCAGCAGTCCCGGGACAGGGTACGGCTACACCTTC. This encodes CASSPGTGYGYTF.

The chain employs TRBV25-1 and TRBJ1-4, with D unresolved. The CDR3 totals 17 residues. V was trimmed by 5 bases and J by 4 bases, leaving 20 bases between them. From germline, CDR1 is MGHDK and CDR2 SYGVNS. CDR3 amino acids: CASSTRVGSFFNEKLFF. In nucleotides, the CDR3 is TGTGCCAGCAGTACGAGGGTTGGCAGCTTCTTTAATGAAAAACTGTTTTTT.

The rearrangement links TRBV7-8 to TRBJ2-1, with 7 positions matching TRBD1. The CDR3 length is 17 residues. V lost 7 bases, J lost 2 bases, and 14 bases stayed unmatched. Germline V gene sequence: CDR1 SGHVS, CDR2 FQNEAQ. CDR3 DNA sequence: TGTGCCAGCACCCAGACAGGGATTTCGGTGACCTACAATGAGCAGTTCTTC. It specifies CASTQTGISVTYNEQFF.

The J gene is TRBJ2-1, the V gene TRBV14; D unclear. The CDR3 sequence is 16 residues long. Germline CDR1 and CDR2: SGHDN and FVKESK. The V end was cut by 0 bases, the J end by 3 bases, with 12 bases between. As DNA, the CDR3 is TGTGCCAGCAGCCAAGAGCGGTGGGTTGGCTACAATGAGCAGTTCTTC. Translated, it gives CASSQERWVGYNEQFF. The full variable domain, its missing parts supplied by reference TRBV14 and TRBJ2-1, is EAGVTQFPSHSVIEKGQTVTLRCDPISGHDNLYWYRRVMGKEIKFLLHFVKESKQDESGMPNNRFLAERTGGTYSTLKVQPAELEDSGVYFCASSQERWVGYNEQFFGPGTRLTVL.

The V gene is TRBV28, the J gene TRBJ2-5; 7 bases are a match to TRBD1. The CDR3 covers 11 residues. In germline, CDR1 is MDHEN, CDR2 SYDVKM. With V trimmed by 4 bases and J by 13 bases, 6 bases remained unmatched. The chain's CDR3 is CASSSQGVGYF. DNA for the CDR3: TGTGCCAGCAGTTCGCAGGGGGTGGGGTACTTC.

This chain links TRBV4-1 with TRBJ2-7, with 9 bases matching TRBD2. The CDR3 runs to 20 residues. Unmatched junction bases numbered 23, after V lost 4 bases and J lost 4 bases. Looked up from germline, CDR1 is MGHRA and CDR2 is YSYEKL. CDR3 sequence reads: CASSPPRAGGIPKQAYEQYF. The CDR3 bases are TGCGCCAGCAGCCCCCCCCGGGCGGGGGGGATCCCGAAGCAAGCTTACGAGCAGTACTTC.

The chain has TRBV7-8 and TRBJ1-1; TRBD1 matches at 7 bases. The ends lost 5 bases at V and 3 bases at J; junction bases unmatched: 6. In germline, CDR1 is SGHVS, CDR2 FQNEAQ. CDR3 length: 14 amino acids. The CDR3 DNA reads TGTGCCAGCAGCCCTACAGGGGTTCACACTGAAGCTTTCTTT. Amino acid sequence: CASSPTGVHTEAFF.

The chain couples TRBV7-8 to TRBJ2-5, with 7 bases lining up with TRBD1. The end of the DNA aligns better with TRBJ2-7, so the J call may be wrong. Per the germline V gene, CDR1 is SGHVS and CDR2 is FQNEAQ. This CDR3 is built from 13 residues. The CDR3, as DNA: TGTGCCAGCAGCCGGGACAGTTTCTACGAGCAGTACTTC. Its protein product is CASSRDSFYEQYF.

This clone turned up a few times. The chain recombines TRBV19 with TRBJ1-1; D is unclear. Per germline, CDR1 LNHDA and CDR2 SQIVND (reference sequence). Trimming took off 0 bases at V and 2 bases at J, with 10 bases between the two ends. This CDR3 has 15 amino acids. Here the CDR3 reads CASSIEYGYNTEAFF. The CDR3 DNA reads TGTGCCAGTAGTATAGAGTACGGGTACAACACTGAAGCTTTCTTT.